This passage covers 3 T cell receptor beta chains from one sample sequenced in a study of blood T cells in healthy people across ages. Sample-barcoded 5' priming and a J-beta primer mix drove a second PCR of roughly 6 to 12 cycles. TCRdb called the 5' RACE reads again in MiXCR, with one record for every CDR3 protein. This repertoire shows some 1.5 million distinct CDR3 sequences, about 30% found once; its top ten account for 7.7%. Material: blood. Source of these receptors: a woman in her 30s in good health.

This clonotype was seen a few times. The rearrangement links TRBV12-3 or TRBV12-4 to TRBJ2-4, with TRBD2 identical over 7 bases. The trim removed 6 bases at V and 6 bases at J, leaving 11 bases unmatched. This CDR3 has 15 amino acids. CDR3 DNA: TGTGCCAGCAGCCAAGCACGGGGGGTACCAAACATTCAGTACTTC. Protein product: CASSQARGVPNIQYF.

Ten or more counts support this clonotype. This chain uses TRBV12-3 or TRBV12-4 with TRBJ2-6; D is uncertain. The CDR3 has 17 residues. Trimming stripped 0 bases from V and 0 bases from J, with 9 bases between. The CDR3 reads CASSLAGGRSGANVLTF. The CDR3 DNA sequence: TGTGCCAGCAGTTTAGCGGGCGGACGCTCTGGGGCCAACGTCCTGACTTTC.

This clonotype was counted between two and nine times. The genes are TRBV20-1 and TRBJ2-6, with TRBD2 matching over 7 bases. The CDR3 is 14 amino acids. The V gene end was trimmed by 6 bases and the J gene end by 4 bases; junction bases not matched to a gene: 6. The V gene's germline CDR1 is DFQATT and CDR2 SNEGSKA (reference sequence). The CDR3 nucleotides read TGCAGTGCACTTGGACTAGGGGGGGCCAACGTCCTGACTTTC. As protein: CSALGLGGANVLTF.